This T cell receptor beta chain derives from a study of blood T cell repertoires in COVID-19. For the study at large: Samples taken during acute and convalescent COVID-19 were collected in the United States, Italy and Spain. T cells, B-cell-depleted T cells, or PBMCs supplied cDNA or gDNA.

The CDR3 is 12 residues long. Germline V gives CDR1 SGHTA, CDR2 FQGNSA. With 4 bases removed from V and 8 bases from J, the gap between germline ends came to 11 bases. Original analysis: Reference gene primer amplification gave nucleated cell count estimates. Measured with immunoSEQ multiplex PCR; TCRdb has only the in-frame clones, and not every one. The D gene and trimming were derived from the DNA, and the V and J assignments and clone size from that table. The sample consists of under 150,000 clones, more than 70% of them appearing once. The V and J genes are TRBV7-2 and TRBJ1-1; the D is unclear. This TCR came from a human donor in a cohort sampled during active COVID-19. The sequenced sample was peripheral blood. CDR3 DNA sequence: TGTGCCAGCAGCTGGGGAGGCATCGAAGCTTTCTTT. Residues: CASSWGGIEAFF.